This record concerns one T cell receptor (beta chain) sequence. Its antigen is not yet known. The record has no base qualities; no much larger clone is one base away. The library was prepared using the immunoSEQ multiplex PCR assay. Drawn from immuneACCESS, this table holds only the in-frame rearrangements with V and J called that TCRdb kept. Clones are partly lost; checked studies trace under half to an unresolved V gene and leave the rest unexplained. For this sample the table gives around 50,000 clones, of which more than 75% were detected only once. Over 4% of the sample lies in the top ten. The data are from a study of T cell changes during pregnancy in multiple sclerosis (dated by TCRdb to the late 2010s). Concerning the study at large: The study examined how the T cell repertoire changed over the course of pregnancy in women with multiple sclerosis.

There are 17 amino acids in the CDR3, from cysteine to phenylalanine inclusive. CDR3 DNA is the only sequence kept; it has 51 bases, read in frame from the first base. The germline ends are 14 bases apart after V is trimmed by 1 base and J by 2 bases. CDR1 and CDR2 (MGHRA, YSYEKL) derive from the germline V gene. This sequence was found in a human donor whose cells served as feeder cells for cultures in a pregnancy study. Recombination linked TRBV4-1 to TRBJ1-4, with TRBD1 as a weak D call on 5 bases. The specimen sequenced was peripheral blood from another person, used as feeder cells. The CDR3: CASSQVTRGSTNEKLFF. The sequence in DNA is TGCGCCAGCAGCCAAGTTACAAGGGGCTCTACTAATGAAAAACTGTTTTTT.